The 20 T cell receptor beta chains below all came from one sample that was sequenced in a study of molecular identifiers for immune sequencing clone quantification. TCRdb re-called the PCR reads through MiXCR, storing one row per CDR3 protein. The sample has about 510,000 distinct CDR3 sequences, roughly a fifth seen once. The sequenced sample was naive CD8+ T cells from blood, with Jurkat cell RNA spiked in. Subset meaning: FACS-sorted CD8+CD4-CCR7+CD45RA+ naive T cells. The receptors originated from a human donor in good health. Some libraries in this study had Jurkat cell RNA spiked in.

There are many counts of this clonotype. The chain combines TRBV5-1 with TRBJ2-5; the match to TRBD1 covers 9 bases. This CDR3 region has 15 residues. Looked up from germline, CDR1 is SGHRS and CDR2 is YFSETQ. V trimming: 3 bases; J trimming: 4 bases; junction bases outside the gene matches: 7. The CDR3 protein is CASSSTGGWGETQYF. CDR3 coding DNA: TGCGCCAGCAGCTCCACAGGGGGCTGGGGAGAGACCCAGTACTTC.

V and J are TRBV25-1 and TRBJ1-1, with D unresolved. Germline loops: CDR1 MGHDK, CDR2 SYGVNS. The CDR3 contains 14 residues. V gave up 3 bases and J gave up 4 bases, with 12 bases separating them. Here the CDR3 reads CASSDYGEGTEAFF. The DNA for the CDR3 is TGTGCCAGCAGTGATTATGGGGAGGGCACTGAAGCTTTCTTT.

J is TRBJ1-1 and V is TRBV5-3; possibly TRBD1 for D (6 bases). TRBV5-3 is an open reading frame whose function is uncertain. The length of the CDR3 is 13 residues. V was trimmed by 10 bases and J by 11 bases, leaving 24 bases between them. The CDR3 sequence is CAGSLALGAGAFF. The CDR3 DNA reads TGTGCCGGCAGCTTGGCCCTGGGGGCGGGGGCTTTCTTT.

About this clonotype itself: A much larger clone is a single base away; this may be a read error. The CDR3 spells CAWSVMTNNEKFF. In DNA form, the CDR3 reads TGTGCCTGGAGTGTAATGACCAACAATGAGAAGTTCTTC. This sequence joins TRBV30 and TRBJ2-1; D uncertain. CDR3 length: 13 residues. CDR1 GTSNPN and CDR2 SVGIG come from the germline V gene (reference sequence).

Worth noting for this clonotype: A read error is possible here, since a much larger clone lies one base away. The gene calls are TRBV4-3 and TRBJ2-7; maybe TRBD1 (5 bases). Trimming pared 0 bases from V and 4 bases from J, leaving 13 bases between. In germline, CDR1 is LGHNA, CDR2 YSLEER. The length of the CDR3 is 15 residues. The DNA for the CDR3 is TGCGCCAGCAGCCAAGAACTTGCAGGGAAGTACGAGCAGTACTTC. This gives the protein CASSQELAGKYEQYF.

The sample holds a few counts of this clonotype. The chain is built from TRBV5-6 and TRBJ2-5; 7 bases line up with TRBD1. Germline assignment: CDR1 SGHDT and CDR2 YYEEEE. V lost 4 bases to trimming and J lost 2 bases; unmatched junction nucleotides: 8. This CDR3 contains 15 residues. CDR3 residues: CASSDTGDPQETQYF. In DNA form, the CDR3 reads TGTGCCAGCAGCGATACAGGGGATCCACAAGAGACCCAGTACTTC.

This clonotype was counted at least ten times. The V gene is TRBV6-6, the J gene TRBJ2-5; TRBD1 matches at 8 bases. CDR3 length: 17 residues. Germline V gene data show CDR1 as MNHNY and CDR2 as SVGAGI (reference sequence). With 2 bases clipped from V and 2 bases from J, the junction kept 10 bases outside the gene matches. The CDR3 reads CASSYPDRASLQETQYF. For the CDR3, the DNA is TGTGCCAGCAGTTACCCGGACAGGGCTTCTTTACAAGAGACCCAGTACTTC.

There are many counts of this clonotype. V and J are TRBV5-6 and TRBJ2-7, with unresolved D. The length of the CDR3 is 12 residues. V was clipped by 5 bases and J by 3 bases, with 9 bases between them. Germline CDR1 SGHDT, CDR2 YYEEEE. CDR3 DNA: TGTGCCAGCAGTTTACCCGGCTACGAGCAGTACTTC. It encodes CASSLPGYEQYF.

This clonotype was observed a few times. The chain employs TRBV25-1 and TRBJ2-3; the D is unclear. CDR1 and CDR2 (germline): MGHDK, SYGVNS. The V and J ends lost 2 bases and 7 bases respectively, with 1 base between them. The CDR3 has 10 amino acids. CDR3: CASSENTQYF. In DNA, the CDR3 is TGTGCCAGCAGTGAAAATACGCAGTATTTT.

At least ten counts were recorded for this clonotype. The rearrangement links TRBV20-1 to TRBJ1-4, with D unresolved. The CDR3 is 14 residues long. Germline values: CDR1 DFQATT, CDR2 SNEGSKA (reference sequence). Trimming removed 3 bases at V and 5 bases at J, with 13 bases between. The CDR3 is CSASYGVRNEKLFF. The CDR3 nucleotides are TGCAGTGCTAGTTATGGAGTGAGGAATGAAAAACTGTTTTTT.

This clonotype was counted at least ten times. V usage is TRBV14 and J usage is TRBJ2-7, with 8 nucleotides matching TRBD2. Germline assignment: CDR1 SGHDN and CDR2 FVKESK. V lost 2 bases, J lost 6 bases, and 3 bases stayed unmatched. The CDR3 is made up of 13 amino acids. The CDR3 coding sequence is TGTGCCAGCAGCCAACTAGCGGGTAGCGAGCAGTACTTC. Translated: CASSQLAGSEQYF.

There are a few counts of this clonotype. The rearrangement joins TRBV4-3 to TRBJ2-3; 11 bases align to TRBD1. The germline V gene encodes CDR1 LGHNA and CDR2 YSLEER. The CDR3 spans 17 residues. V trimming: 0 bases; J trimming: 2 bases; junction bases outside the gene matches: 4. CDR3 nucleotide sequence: TGCGCCAGCAGCCAAGATCGGGGACAGGGGGTCACAGATACGCAGTATTTT. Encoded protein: CASSQDRGQGVTDTQYF.

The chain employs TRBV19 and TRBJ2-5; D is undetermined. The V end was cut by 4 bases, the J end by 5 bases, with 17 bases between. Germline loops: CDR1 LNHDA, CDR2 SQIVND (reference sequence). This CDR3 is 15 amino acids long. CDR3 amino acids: CASSTTTTSMETQYF. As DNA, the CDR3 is TGTGCCAGTAGTACAACAACTACGTCAATGGAGACCCAGTACTTC.

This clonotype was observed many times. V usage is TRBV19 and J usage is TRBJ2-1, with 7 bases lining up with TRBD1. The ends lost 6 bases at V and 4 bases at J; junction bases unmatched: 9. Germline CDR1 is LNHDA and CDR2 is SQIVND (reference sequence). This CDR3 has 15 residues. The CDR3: CASSPWDSIYNEQFF. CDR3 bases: TGTGCCAGTAGCCCTTGGGACAGCATTTACAATGAGCAGTTCTTC. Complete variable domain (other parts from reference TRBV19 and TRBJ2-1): DGGITQSPKYLFRKEGQNVTLSCEQNLNHDAMYWYRQDPGQGLRLIYYSQIVNDFQKGDIAEGYSVSREKKESFPLTVTSAQKNPTAFYLCASSPWDSIYNEQFFGPGTRLTVL.

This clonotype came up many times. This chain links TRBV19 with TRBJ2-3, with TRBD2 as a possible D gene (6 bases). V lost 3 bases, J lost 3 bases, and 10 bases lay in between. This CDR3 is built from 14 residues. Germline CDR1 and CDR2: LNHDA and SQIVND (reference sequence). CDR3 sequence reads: CASSIGRATDTQYF. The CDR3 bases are TGTGCCAGTAGTATCGGGAGAGCGACAGATACGCAGTATTTT.

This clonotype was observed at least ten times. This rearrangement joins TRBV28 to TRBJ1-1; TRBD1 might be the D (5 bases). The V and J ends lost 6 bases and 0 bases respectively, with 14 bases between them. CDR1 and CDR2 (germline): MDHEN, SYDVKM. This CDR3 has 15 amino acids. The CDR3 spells CASRAGWGVNTEAFF. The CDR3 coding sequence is TGTGCCAGCAGGGCCGGTTGGGGGGTGAACACTGAAGCTTTCTTT. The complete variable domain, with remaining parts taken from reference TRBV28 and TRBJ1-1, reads DVKVTQSSRYLVKRTGEKVFLECVQDMDHENMFWYRQDPGLGLRLIYFSYDVKMKEKGDIPEGYSVSREKKERFSLILESASTNQTSMYLCASRAGWGVNTEAFFGQGTRLTVV.

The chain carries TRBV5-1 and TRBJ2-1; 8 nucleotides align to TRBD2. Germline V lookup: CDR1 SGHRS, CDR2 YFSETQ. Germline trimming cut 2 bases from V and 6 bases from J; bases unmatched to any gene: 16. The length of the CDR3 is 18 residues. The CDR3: CASSFIAWGTSLSNEQFF. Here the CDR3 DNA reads TGCGCCAGCAGCTTCATTGCTTGGGGGACTAGTTTGTCCAATGAGCAGTTCTTC.

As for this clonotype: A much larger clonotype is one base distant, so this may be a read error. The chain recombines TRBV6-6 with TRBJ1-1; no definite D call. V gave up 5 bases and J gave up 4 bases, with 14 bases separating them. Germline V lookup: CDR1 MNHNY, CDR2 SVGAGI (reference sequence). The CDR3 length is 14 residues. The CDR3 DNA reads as TGTGCCAGCAGTCACGAGTTCCGGGGCACTGAAGCTTTCTTT. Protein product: CASSHEFRGTEAFF.

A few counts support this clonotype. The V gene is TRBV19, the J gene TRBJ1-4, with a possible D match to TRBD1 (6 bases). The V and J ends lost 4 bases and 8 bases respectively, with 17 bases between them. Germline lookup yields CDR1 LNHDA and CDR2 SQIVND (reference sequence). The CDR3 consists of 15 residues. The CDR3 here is CASSTRQAVAEKLFF. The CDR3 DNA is TGTGCCAGTAGTACCCGACAGGCGGTCGCAGAAAAACTGTTTTTT.

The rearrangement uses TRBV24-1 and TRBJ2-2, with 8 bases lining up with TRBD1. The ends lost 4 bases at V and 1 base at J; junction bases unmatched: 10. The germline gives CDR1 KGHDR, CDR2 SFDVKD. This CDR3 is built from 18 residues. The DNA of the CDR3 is TGTGCCACCAGTGACTCACCCAGACAGGGGCGGAACACCGGGGAGCTGTTTTTT. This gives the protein CATSDSPRQGRNTGELFF.